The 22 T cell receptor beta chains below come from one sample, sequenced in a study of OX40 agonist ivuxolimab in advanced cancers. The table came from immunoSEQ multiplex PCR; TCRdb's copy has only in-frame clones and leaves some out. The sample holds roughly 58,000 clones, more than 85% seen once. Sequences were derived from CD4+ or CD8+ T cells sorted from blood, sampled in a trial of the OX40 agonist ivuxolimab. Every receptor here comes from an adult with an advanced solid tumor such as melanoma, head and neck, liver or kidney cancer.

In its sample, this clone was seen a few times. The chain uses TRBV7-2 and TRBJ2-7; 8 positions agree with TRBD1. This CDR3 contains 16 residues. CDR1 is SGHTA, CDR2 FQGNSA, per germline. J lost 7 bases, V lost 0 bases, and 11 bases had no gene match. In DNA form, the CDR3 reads TGTGCCAGCAGCTTAGCCAAGTGGGCAGGGGGCCGGGAGCAGTACTTC. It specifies CASSLAKWAGGREQYF.

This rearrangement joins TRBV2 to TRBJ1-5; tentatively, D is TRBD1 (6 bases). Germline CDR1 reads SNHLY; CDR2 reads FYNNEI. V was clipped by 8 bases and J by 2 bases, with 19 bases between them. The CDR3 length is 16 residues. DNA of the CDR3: TGTGCCAGCGCTGGACCCAGGGACATTGGCAATCAGCCCCAGCATTTT. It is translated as CASAGPRDIGNQPQHF. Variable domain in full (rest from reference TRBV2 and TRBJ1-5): EPEVTQTPSHQVTQMGQEVILRCVPISNHLYFYWYRQILGQKVEFLVSFYNNEISEKSEIFDDQFSVERPDGSNFTLKIRSTKLEDSAMYFCASAGPRDIGNQPQHFGDGTRLSIL.

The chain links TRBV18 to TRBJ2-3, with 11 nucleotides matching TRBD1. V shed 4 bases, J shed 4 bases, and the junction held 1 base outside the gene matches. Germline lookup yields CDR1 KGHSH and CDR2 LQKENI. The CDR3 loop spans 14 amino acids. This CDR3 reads CASSRDRGADTQYF. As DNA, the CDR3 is TGTGCCAGCTCACGGGACAGGGGGGCAGATACGCAGTATTTT.

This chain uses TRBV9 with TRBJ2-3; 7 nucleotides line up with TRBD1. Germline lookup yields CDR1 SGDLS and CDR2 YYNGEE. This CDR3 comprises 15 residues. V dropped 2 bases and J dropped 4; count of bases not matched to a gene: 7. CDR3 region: CASSVNEGAPDTQYF. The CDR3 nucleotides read TGTGCCAGCAGCGTTAATGAGGGGGCCCCAGATACGCAGTATTTT.

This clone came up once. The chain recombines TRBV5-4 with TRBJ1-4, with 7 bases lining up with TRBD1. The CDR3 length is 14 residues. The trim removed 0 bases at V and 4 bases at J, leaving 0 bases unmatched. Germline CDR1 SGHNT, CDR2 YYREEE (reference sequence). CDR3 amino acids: CASSLDRGNEKLFF. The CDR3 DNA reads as TGTGCCAGCAGCTTGGACAGGGGTAATGAAAAACTGTTTTTT.

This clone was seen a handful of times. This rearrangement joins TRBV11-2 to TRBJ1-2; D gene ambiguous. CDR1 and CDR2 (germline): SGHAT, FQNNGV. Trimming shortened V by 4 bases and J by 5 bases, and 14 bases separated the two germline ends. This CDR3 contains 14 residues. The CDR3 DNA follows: TGTGCCAGCAGCTCCCTGAGGGTAGGGTATGGCTACACCTTC. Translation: CASSSLRVGYGYTF.

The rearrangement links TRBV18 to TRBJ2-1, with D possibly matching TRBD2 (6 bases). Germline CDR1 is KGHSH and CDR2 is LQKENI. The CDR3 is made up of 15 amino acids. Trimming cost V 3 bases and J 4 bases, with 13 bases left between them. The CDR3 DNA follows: TGTGCCAGCTCACCCCGGGATAGCGGTTACAATGAGCAGTTCTTC. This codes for CASSPRDSGYNEQFF.

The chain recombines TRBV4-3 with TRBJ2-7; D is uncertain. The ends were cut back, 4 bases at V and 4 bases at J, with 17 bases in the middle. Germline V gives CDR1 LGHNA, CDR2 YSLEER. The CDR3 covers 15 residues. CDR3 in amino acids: CASSPSTGFLYEQYF. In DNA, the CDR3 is TGCGCCAGCAGCCCCAGCACGGGCTTCTTATACGAGCAGTACTTC.

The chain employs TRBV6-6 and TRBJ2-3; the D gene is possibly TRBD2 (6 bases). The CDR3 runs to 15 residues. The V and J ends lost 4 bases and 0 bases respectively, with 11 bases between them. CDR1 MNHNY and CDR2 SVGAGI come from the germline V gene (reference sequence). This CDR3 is CASSSRGTSTDTQYF. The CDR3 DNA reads TGTGCCAGCAGTTCCCGGGGGACTAGCACAGATACGCAGTATTTT.

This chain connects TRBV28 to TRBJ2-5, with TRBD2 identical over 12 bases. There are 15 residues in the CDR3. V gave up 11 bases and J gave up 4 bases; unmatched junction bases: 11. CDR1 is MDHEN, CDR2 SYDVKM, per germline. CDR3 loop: CAVRSSGRGRETQYF. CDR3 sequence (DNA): TGTGCCGTACGATCTAGCGGGAGGGGACGAGAGACCCAGTACTTC.

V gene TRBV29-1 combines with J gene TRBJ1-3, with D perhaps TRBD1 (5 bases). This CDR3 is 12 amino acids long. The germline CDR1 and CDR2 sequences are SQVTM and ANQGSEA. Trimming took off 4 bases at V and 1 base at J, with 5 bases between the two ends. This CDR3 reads CSVAGSGNTIYF. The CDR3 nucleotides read TGCAGCGTTGCAGGGTCTGGAAACACCATATATTTT.

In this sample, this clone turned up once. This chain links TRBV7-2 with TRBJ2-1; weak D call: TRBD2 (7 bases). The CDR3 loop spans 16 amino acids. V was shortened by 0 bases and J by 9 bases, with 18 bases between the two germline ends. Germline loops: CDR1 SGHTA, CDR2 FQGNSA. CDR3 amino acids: CASSLAGAGVASEQFF. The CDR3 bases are TGTGCCAGCAGCTTAGCGGGGGCGGGGGTAGCAAGTGAGCAGTTCTTC.

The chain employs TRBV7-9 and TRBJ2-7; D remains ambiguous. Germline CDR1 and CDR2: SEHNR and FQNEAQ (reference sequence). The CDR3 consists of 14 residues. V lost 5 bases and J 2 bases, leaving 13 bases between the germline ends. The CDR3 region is CASSPPPRPYEQYF. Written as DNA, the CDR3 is TGTGCCAGCAGCCCGCCCCCGCGGCCCTACGAGCAGTACTTC.

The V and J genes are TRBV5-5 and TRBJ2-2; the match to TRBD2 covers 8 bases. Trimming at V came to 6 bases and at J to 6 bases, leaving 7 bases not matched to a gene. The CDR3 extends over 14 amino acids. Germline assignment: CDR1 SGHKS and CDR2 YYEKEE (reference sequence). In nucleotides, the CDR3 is TGTGCCAGCACTCGGGAGGGGTTGGCCGGGGAGCTGTTTTTT. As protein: CASTREGLAGELFF. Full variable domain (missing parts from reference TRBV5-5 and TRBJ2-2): DAGVTQSPTHLIKTRGQQVTLRCSPISGHKSVSWYQQVLGQGPQFIFQYYEKEERGRGNFPDRFSARQFPNYSSELNVNALLLGDSALYLCASTREGLAGELFFGEGSRLTVL.

DNA for the CDR3: TGTGCCAGCAGGTCCACAGGGGCCGGGGAGACCCAGTACTTC. The encoded protein is CASRSTGAGETQYF. The chain links TRBV11-2 to TRBJ2-5, with 7 bases matching TRBD1. CDR3 size: 14 residues. Looked up from germline, CDR1 is SGHAT and CDR2 is FQNNGV. Losses at the gene ends were 6 bases for V and 5 bases for J; bases not matched to a gene: 9.

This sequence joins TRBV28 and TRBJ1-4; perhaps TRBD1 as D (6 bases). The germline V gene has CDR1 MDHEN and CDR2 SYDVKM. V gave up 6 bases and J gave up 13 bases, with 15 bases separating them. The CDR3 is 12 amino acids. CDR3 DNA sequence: TGTGCCAGCAGGACCAAGGGGGATGCACTGTTTTTT. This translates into CASRTKGDALFF.

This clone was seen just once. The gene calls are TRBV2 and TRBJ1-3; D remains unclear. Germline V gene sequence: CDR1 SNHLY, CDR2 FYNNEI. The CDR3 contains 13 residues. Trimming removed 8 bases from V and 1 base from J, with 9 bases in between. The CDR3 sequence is CASGEGSGNTIYF. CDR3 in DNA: TGTGCCAGCGGAGAGGGATCTGGAAACACCATATATTTT.

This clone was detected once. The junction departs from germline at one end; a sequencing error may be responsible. CDR3 sequence reads: CASSLWVTSRDTQYF. DNA for the CDR3: TGTGCCAGCAGCTTATGGGTCACTAGCAGAGATACGCAGTATTTT. The rearrangement joins TRBV7-9 to TRBJ2-3; a weak D match, TRBD2 (6 bases). This CDR3 has 15 residues. Germline CDR1 SEHNR, CDR2 FQNEAQ (reference sequence).

The chain's CDR3 is CASSASAGGLGGNEQFF. CDR3 in DNA: TGTGCCAGCAGTGCCAGCGCAGGCGGCTTAGGAGGGAATGAGCAGTTCTTC. The rearrangement links TRBV6-1 to TRBJ2-1, with D maybe TRBD2 (6 bases). Germline loops: CDR1 MNHNS, CDR2 SASEGT. The V end lost 4 bases, the J end lost 7 bases, and 23 bases lay between the germline ends. This CDR3 has 17 residues.

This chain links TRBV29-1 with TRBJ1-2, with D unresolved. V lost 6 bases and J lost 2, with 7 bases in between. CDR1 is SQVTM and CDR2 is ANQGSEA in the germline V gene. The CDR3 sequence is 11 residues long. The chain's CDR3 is CSVGQNYGYTF. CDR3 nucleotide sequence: TGCAGCGTAGGGCAGAACTATGGCTACACCTTC. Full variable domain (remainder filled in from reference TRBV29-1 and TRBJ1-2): SAVISQKPSRDICQRGTSLTIQCQVDSQVTMMFWYRQQPGQSLTLIATANQGSEATYESGFVIDKFPISRPNLTFSTLTVSNMSPEDSSIYLCSVGQNYGYTFGSGTRLTVV.

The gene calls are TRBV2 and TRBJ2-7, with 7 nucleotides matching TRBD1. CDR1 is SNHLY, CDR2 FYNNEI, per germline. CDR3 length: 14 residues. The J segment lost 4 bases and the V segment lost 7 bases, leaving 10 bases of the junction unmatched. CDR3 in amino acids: CASNSGTELYEQYF. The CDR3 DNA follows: TGTGCCAGCAACTCCGGGACAGAGCTATACGAGCAGTACTTC. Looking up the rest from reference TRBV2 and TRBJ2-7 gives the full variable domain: EPEVTQTPSHQVTQMGQEVILRCVPISNHLYFYWYRQILGQKVEFLVSFYNNEISEKSEIFDDQFSVERPDGSNFTLKIRSTKLEDSAMYFCASNSGTELYEQYFGPGTRLTVT.

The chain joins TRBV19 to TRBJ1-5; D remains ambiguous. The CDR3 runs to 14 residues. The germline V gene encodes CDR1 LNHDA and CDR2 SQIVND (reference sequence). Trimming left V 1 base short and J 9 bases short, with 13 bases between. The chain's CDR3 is CASSIAGPERPQHF. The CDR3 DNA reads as TGTGCCAGTAGTATAGCAGGCCCAGAGCGGCCCCAGCATTTT.